These 26 T cell receptor beta chains were all obtained from the same sample, sequenced in a study of human T cells and chemical hapten exposure. TCRdb ran MiXCR on the RACE reads and lists one entry per CDR3 protein. The sample has around 330,000 distinct CDR3 sequences; 5% to 6.5% are singletons. Time point noted: pre-sensitization, week 0. The treatment was: therapeutic diphenylcyclopropenone sensitization with weekly scalp DPC. Sequencing was performed on whole blood, taken in connection with sensitization to the hapten diphenylcyclopropenone (DPC). All receptors come from a woman aged 18-35 years with alopecia areata. Some clones in this sample may be carry-over from other donors' samples.

The chain is built from TRBV12-3 or TRBV12-4 and TRBJ1-2; the D gene is possibly TRBD1 (5 bases). V was shortened by 2 bases and J by 1 base, with 8 bases between the two germline ends. CDR3 size: 14 residues. The CDR3 region is CASSLNRLNYGYTF. CDR3 DNA: TGTGCCAGCAGTTTAAACAGGCTTAACTATGGCTACACCTTC.

Many counts were recorded for this clonotype. The chain has TRBV20-1 and TRBJ2-7; 7 bases match TRBD2. CDR3 length equals 15 residues. The V gene end was trimmed by 5 bases and the J gene end by 5 bases; junction bases not matched to a gene: 15. Germline CDR1 and CDR2: DFQATT and SNEGSKA (reference sequence). The CDR3 here is CSAPQAGGGPDEQYF. DNA for the CDR3: TGCAGTGCTCCCCAAGCGGGCGGGGGACCTGACGAGCAGTACTTC.

This clonotype was detected ten times or more. The genes are TRBV4-3 and TRBJ2-3, with 7 bases aligning to TRBD1. The germline V gene has CDR1 LGHNA and CDR2 YSLEER. The CDR3 sequence is 13 residues long. J lost 6 bases, V lost 1 base, and 1 base had no gene match. The CDR3 loop is CASSQGQGDTQYF. The CDR3 DNA reads TGCGCCAGCAGCCAAGGACAGGGCGATACGCAGTATTTT.

This clonotype was observed a single time. V usage is TRBV12-3 or TRBV12-4 and J usage is TRBJ1-6; D is perhaps TRBD1 (5 bases). The length of the CDR3 is 13 residues. V dropped 9 bases and J dropped 3 bases, with 9 bases sitting between them. CDR3 bases: TGTGCCAGTTACGACAGCTATAATTCACCCCTCCACTTT. As protein: CASYDSYNSPLHF.

A remark on this clonotype: This may stem from a read error, because a much larger clone lies one nucleotide away. The genes are TRBV6-2 or TRBV6-3 and TRBJ1-4; no firm D call. This CDR3 contains 11 residues. The germline V and J ends were trimmed by 5 bases and 12 bases, with 10 bases remaining between them. Per the germline V gene, CDR1 is MNHEY and CDR2 is SVGEGT. This CDR3 is CASSRVMELFF. In DNA form, the CDR3 reads TGTGCCAGCAGTCGTGTAATGGAACTGTTTTTT.

This clonotype was observed a handful of times. The chain carries TRBV24-1 and TRBJ2-1, with TRBD2 matching over 7 bases. Germline V gene data show CDR1 as KGHDR and CDR2 as SFDVKD. The CDR3 length is 15 residues. Trimming cost V 2 bases and J 7 bases; bases outside gene matches: 7. The DNA for the CDR3 is TGTGCCACCAGTGATTGGAGAGCGGGGAGGAATGAGCAGTTCTTC. This sequence encodes CATSDWRAGRNEQFF.

The chain links TRBV6-2 or TRBV6-3 to TRBJ1-5, with unresolved D. The CDR3 totals 16 residues. Germline lookup yields CDR1 MNHEY and CDR2 SVGEGT. Trimming removed 3 bases at V and 8 bases at J, with 20 bases between. The CDR3 bases are TGTGCCAGCAGTTATGCGTGGCCCGGTGGTAATAAGCCCCAGCATTTT. This translates into CASSYAWPGGNKPQHF.

The V and J genes are TRBV7-9 and TRBJ1-4, with 8 bases matching TRBD1. V gave up 7 bases and J gave up 7 bases; unmatched junction bases: 5. Germline V CDR1 and CDR2: SEHNR, FQNEAQ (reference sequence). This CDR3 is 13 amino acids long. CDR3 DNA sequence: TGTGCCAGCACCGGGACAGGCGGTGAAAAACTGTTTTTT. It specifies CASTGTGGEKLFF.

The sample holds many counts of this clonotype. This chain uses TRBV7-2 with TRBJ1-4, with TRBD1 as a possible D gene (5 bases). The ends were cut back, 6 bases at V and 5 bases at J, with 10 bases in the middle. From germline, CDR1 is SGHTA and CDR2 FQGNSA. There are 13 residues in the CDR3. CDR3 bases: TGTGCCAGCAGGAAACAGGCAAATGAAAAACTGTTTTTT. It codes for CASRKQANEKLFF.

This clonotype was seen ten or more times. The V and J genes are TRBV2 and TRBJ2-4, with D hard to call. V dropped 7 bases and J dropped 7 bases, with 8 bases sitting between them. This CDR3 has 11 residues. Germline lookup yields CDR1 SNHLY and CDR2 FYNNEI. The CDR3 DNA reads TGTGCCAGCACCCCCCAGAACATTCAGTACTTC. Encoded protein: CASTPQNIQYF.

This clonotype appeared many times. The chain couples TRBV20-1 to TRBJ2-7; no clear D gene. Trimming removed 1 base from V and 3 bases from J, with 13 bases in between. The CDR3 is made up of 14 amino acids. The germline V gene encodes CDR1 DFQATT and CDR2 SNEGSKA (reference sequence). This CDR3 reads CSARVAGNDYEQYF. CDR3 nucleotide sequence: TGCAGTGCTAGAGTAGCTGGGAACGACTACGAGCAGTACTTC.

This clonotype has just a few counts. The chain carries TRBV5-5 and TRBJ2-5, with D uncertain. This CDR3 contains 12 residues. With 0 bases removed from V and 10 bases from J, the gap between germline ends came to 10 bases. CDR1 SGHKS and CDR2 YYEKEE come from the germline V gene (reference sequence). Here the CDR3 DNA reads TGTGCCAGCAGCTTGGTTTTCCAGGACCAGTACTTC. Translating it yields CASSLVFQDQYF. The complete variable domain, with remaining parts taken from reference TRBV5-5 and TRBJ2-5, reads DAGVTQSPTHLIKTRGQQVTLRCSPISGHKSVSWYQQVLGQGPQFIFQYYEKEERGRGNFPDRFSARQFPNYSSELNVNALLLGDSALYLCASSLVFQDQYFGPGTRLLVL.

This clonotype was observed at least ten times. This chain uses TRBV10-3 with TRBJ2-3, with TRBD1 identical over 8 bases. Germline-derived CDR1 and CDR2 are ENHRY and SYGVKD. V dropped 8 bases and J dropped 3; count of bases not matched to a gene: 13. The CDR3 sequence is 16 residues long. The DNA for the CDR3 is TGTGCCATCCGTACTCTGAGGACAGGGAAGACAGATACGCAGTATTTT. Translation: CAIRTLRTGKTDTQYF.

This chain joins TRBV12-3 or TRBV12-4 and TRBJ2-2; D is uncertain. V was cut by 5 bases and J by 0 bases, with 7 bases left in between. This CDR3 has 14 amino acids. CDR3 coding DNA: TGTGCCAGCAGTCATAGGGCGAACACCGGGGAGCTGTTTTTT. This translates into CASSHRANTGELFF.

This clonotype was seen repeatedly, ten times or more. The chain is built from TRBV14 and TRBJ1-1; D might be TRBD1 (5 bases). The germline V gene has CDR1 SGHDN and CDR2 FVKESK. The CDR3 spans 14 residues. Deletions cut 4 bases from V and 7 bases from J, with 16 bases between. CDR3 nucleotide sequence: TGTGCCAGCAGCCCCTTGGACACGCGAAATGAAGCTTTCTTT. It translates to CASSPLDTRNEAFF.

Many counts were recorded for this clonotype. The chain carries TRBV29-1 and TRBJ1-1; 7 bases are shared with TRBD1. With V trimmed by 6 bases and J by 3 bases, 7 bases remained unmatched. The CDR3 consists of 13 residues. Germline CDR1 SQVTM, CDR2 ANQGSEA. CDR3 nucleotide sequence: TGCAGCGTGGGCGGGACAGCATACACTGAAGCTTTCTTT. Its translation: CSVGGTAYTEAFF.

The rearrangement links TRBV6-5 to TRBJ2-1; D unresolved. CDR1 MNHEY and CDR2 SVGAGI come from the germline V gene. This CDR3 spans 15 amino acids. The germline V and J ends were trimmed by 2 bases and 7 bases, with 15 bases remaining between them. The DNA of the CDR3 is TGTGCCAGCAGTTACCAAGCGAGCCAAAAAAATGAGCAGTTCTTC. Translating it yields CASSYQASQKNEQFF.

This clonotype appeared many times. This chain links TRBV12-3 or TRBV12-4 with TRBJ1-1; a possible D gene is TRBD1 (5 bases). Trimming left V 5 bases short and J 6 bases short, with 16 bases between. The CDR3 has 14 amino acids. The CDR3 loop is CASSTTQGNAEAFF. The CDR3 DNA follows: TGTGCCAGCAGTACTACCCAGGGAAACGCTGAAGCTTTCTTT.

The chain carries TRBV7-9 and TRBJ1-4, with 9 bases aligning to TRBD1. Unmatched junction bases numbered 7, after V lost 5 bases and J lost 6 bases. Germline lookup yields CDR1 SEHNR and CDR2 FQNEAQ (reference sequence). CDR3 length equals 15 residues. The CDR3 here is CASSPSRDRDEKLFF. The DNA for the CDR3 is TGTGCCAGCAGCCCGAGCCGGGACAGGGATGAAAAACTGTTTTTT. The whole variable domain, filled in from reference TRBV7-9 and TRBJ1-4, reads DTGVSQNPRHKITKRGQNVTFRCDPISEHNRLYWYRQTLGQGPEFLTYFQNEAQLEKSRLLSDRFSAERPKGSFSTLEIQRTEQGDSAMYLCASSPSRDRDEKLFFGSGTQLSVL.

In this sample, this clonotype turned up many times. This chain uses TRBV14 with TRBJ1-4; D ambiguous. Trimming shortened V by 1 base and J by 0 bases, and 9 bases separated the two germline ends. This CDR3 spans 16 amino acids. The germline gives CDR1 SGHDN, CDR2 FVKESK. The CDR3 coding sequence is TGTGCCAGCAGCCAAGTAGGAGGGTCAACTAATGAAAAACTGTTTTTT. Translating it yields CASSQVGGSTNEKLFF.

Comments on this clonotype: One junction end disagrees with the germline gene, perhaps due to a read error. The V call is TRBV5-1, the J call TRBJ2-7; D is perhaps TRBD1 (6 bases). The germline gives CDR1 SGHRS, CDR2 YFSETQ. The CDR3 is made up of 12 amino acids. Written as DNA, the CDR3 is TGCGCCAGCAGCTCCCAGGGGTACGAGCAGTGCTTC. Protein: CASSSQGYEQCF.

This clonotype occurred a few times. This chain uses TRBV7-3 with TRBJ1-1; no definite D call. The germline gives CDR1 SGHTA, CDR2 FQGTGA. This CDR3 is built from 15 residues. Trimming left V 2 bases short and J 0 bases short, with 10 bases between. CDR3 sequence reads: CASSLHPELNTEAFF. The DNA of the CDR3 is TGTGCCAGCAGCTTACATCCAGAACTGAACACTGAAGCTTTCTTT. Using reference TRBV7-3 and TRBJ1-1 for the parts outside the CDR3, the full variable domain is GAGVSQTPSNKVTEKGKYVELRCDPISGHTALYWYRQSLGQGPEFLIYFQGTGAADDSGLPNDRFFAVRPEGSVSTLKIQRTERGDSAVYLCASSLHPELNTEAFFGQGTRLTVV.

This clonotype was detected many times. The CDR3 sequence is CASSLGTSTGETQYF. The CDR3 region has the DNA TGCGCCAGCAGCTTGGGGACTAGCACTGGGGAGACCCAGTACTTC. The genes are TRBV5-1 and TRBJ2-5, with 8 nucleotides matching TRBD2. CDR1 SGHRS and CDR2 YFSETQ come from the germline V gene. The trim removed 0 bases at V and 5 bases at J, leaving 6 bases unmatched. CDR3 length: 15 amino acids.

This clonotype was detected only a few times. The rearrangement links TRBV5-1 to TRBJ2-5; D may match TRBD1 or TRBD2 (5 bases each). The CDR3 length is 15 residues. Trimming left V 0 bases short and J 5 bases short, with 14 bases between. Germline V gives CDR1 SGHRS, CDR2 YFSETQ. This chain's CDR3 is CASSLEAGRGETQYF. Written as DNA, the CDR3 is TGCGCCAGCAGCTTGGAGGCAGGGAGAGGCGAGACCCAGTACTTC.

This clonotype has ten or more counts. The chain joins TRBV6-2 or TRBV6-3 to TRBJ1-5, with a possible D match to TRBD1 (5 bases). CDR1 is MNHEY and CDR2 is SVGEGT in the germline V gene. The CDR3 sequence is 13 residues long. V gave up 4 bases and J gave up 7 bases, with 11 bases separating them. The CDR3 sequence: CASSWVGDQPQHF. CDR3 DNA: TGTGCCAGCAGTTGGGTAGGGGACCAGCCCCAGCATTTT.

This clonotype was detected a few times. This chain joins TRBV25-1 and TRBJ1-5; D is undetermined. Germline CDR1 and CDR2: MGHDK and SYGVNS. Between the trimmed V and J ends, which lost 5 bases and 6 bases, there was a span of 14 bases. The CDR3 totals 14 residues. CDR3 amino acids: CASSPPGEVQPQHF. In nucleotides, the CDR3 is TGTGCCAGCAGTCCTCCCGGGGAGGTTCAGCCCCAGCATTTT.